Listed below are T cell receptor beta chains from one sample, sequenced in a study of shared clonotypes between healthy human individuals. Data came from immunoSEQ multiplex PCR; TCRdb stores just in-frame clones and leaves some out. Here the sample spans about 2 million clones, about 95% being singletons. The material sequenced was naive CD8+ T cells sorted from blood. These receptor sequences come from a man between 18 and 29 years old in good health. Both conserved end residues are part of each CDR3. D genes are given only for firm matches. Clone size appears in some rows only: once, few, many, or a class for an expanded clone.

j_gene: TRBJ2-7; d_gene: -; abundance: -; v_gene: TRBV7-2; CDR3nt: TGTGCCAGCAGCTTAGCGCCTGGCGGGTCAATCTACGAGCAGTACTTC; CDR3aa: CASSLAPGGSIYEQYF
j_gene: TRBJ2-7; d_gene: TRBD1; abundance: -; v_gene: TRBV27; CDR3nt: TGTGCCAGCAGTCCAGGGACAGGGGGGATTTGGGACGAGCAGTACTTC; CDR3aa: CASSPGTGGIWDEQYF
j_gene: TRBJ1-5; d_gene: -; abundance: -; v_gene: TRBV18; CDR3nt: TGTGCCAGCTCACCTGCCCGGGGATACGACAATCAGCCCCAGCATTTT; CDR3aa: CASSPARGYDNQPQHF
j_gene: TRBJ1-2; d_gene: -; abundance: -; v_gene: TRBV21-1; CDR3nt: TGTGCCAGCAGCAAAAAACAGTACGAAGACTATGGCTACACCTTC; CDR3aa: CASSKKQYEDYGYTF
j_gene: TRBJ2-7; d_gene: -; abundance: -; v_gene: TRBV6-6; CDR3nt: TGTGCCAGCAGTACCTCTTACGAGCAGTACTTC; CDR3aa: CASSTSYEQYF
j_gene: TRBJ2-7; d_gene: -; abundance: -; v_gene: TRBV11-2; CDR3nt: TGTGCCAGCAGCTTTACTGACCTCTACGAGCAGTACTTC; CDR3aa: CASSFTDLYEQYF
j_gene: TRBJ2-7; d_gene: -; abundance: -; v_gene: TRBV15; CDR3nt: TGTGCCACCAGCAGTACCTGGTCGGAGGAGCAGTACTTC; CDR3aa: CATSSTWSEEQYF
j_gene: TRBJ1-3; d_gene: -; abundance: few; v_gene: TRBV7-3; CDR3nt: TGTGCCAGCAGCTTAACAACGGGTTCTGGAAACACCATATATTTT; CDR3aa: CASSLTTGSGNTIYF
j_gene: TRBJ2-1; d_gene: -; abundance: -; v_gene: TRBV2; CDR3nt: TGTGCCAGCAGTGAACCTGGGGGGACACCCAATGAGCAGTTCTTC; CDR3aa: CASSEPGGTPNEQFF
j_gene: TRBJ2-3; d_gene: TRBD1; abundance: -; v_gene: TRBV10-1; CDR3nt: TGCGCCAGCAGTCCCCGAACAGGGGCGGAAGATACGCAGTATTTT; CDR3aa: CASSPRTGAEDTQYF
j_gene: TRBJ2-3; d_gene: -; abundance: -; v_gene: TRBV10-1; CDR3nt: TGCGCCAGCAGCGACGGGACTTCTTTCACAGATACGCAGTATTTT; CDR3aa: CASSDGTSFTDTQYF
j_gene: TRBJ1-1; d_gene: -; abundance: once; v_gene: TRBV7-9; CDR3nt: TGTGCCAGCAGCCATGTCGGCACTGAAGCTTTCTTT; CDR3aa: CASSHVGTEAFF
j_gene: TRBJ1-5; d_gene: TRBD1; abundance: -; v_gene: TRBV2; CDR3nt: TGTGCCAGCAGGGGGGACAGACCTTTTAACAATCAGCCCCAGCATTTT; CDR3aa: CASRGDRPFNNQPQHF
j_gene: TRBJ2-5; d_gene: -; abundance: -; v_gene: TRBV7-8; CDR3nt: TGTGCCAGCAGCTTAGTCCAAGAGACCCAGTACTTC; CDR3aa: CASSLVQETQYF
j_gene: TRBJ2-2; d_gene: TRBD2; abundance: -; v_gene: TRBV6-5; CDR3nt: TGTGCCACGGAAAGGGGAGGGACCGGGGAGCTGTTTTTT; CDR3aa: CATERGGTGELFF
j_gene: TRBJ2-3; d_gene: -; abundance: -; v_gene: TRBV30; CDR3nt: TGTGCCTGGAACGGGTGGGACACAGATACGCAGTATTTT; CDR3aa: CAWNGWDTDTQYF
j_gene: TRBJ2-7; d_gene: -; abundance: -; v_gene: TRBV9; CDR3nt: TGTGCCAGCAGCGTAGCTACGGGGGCCGAGCAGTACTTC; CDR3aa: CASSVATGAEQYF
j_gene: TRBJ1-2; d_gene: -; abundance: -; v_gene: TRBV2; CDR3nt: TGTGCCAGCAGTGAATCAGGATTTTACTATGGCTACACCTTC; CDR3aa: CASSESGFYYGYTF
j_gene: TRBJ2-2; d_gene: TRBD2; abundance: once; v_gene: TRBV5-6; CDR3nt: TGTGCCAGCAGCCCGGGGGACTACGGGGAGCTGTTTTTT; CDR3aa: CASSPGDYGELFF
j_gene: TRBJ2-5; d_gene: TRBD2; abundance: once; v_gene: TRBV7-8; CDR3nt: TGTGCCAGCAGCTCACGACTAGCGGGGGGCCTACAGTTACAAGAGACCCAGTACTTC; CDR3aa: CASSSRLAGGLQLQETQYF
j_gene: TRBJ1-5; d_gene: -; abundance: few; v_gene: TRBV6-5; CDR3nt: TGTGCCAGCAGCGCAAATAGCAATCAGCCCCAGCATTTT; CDR3aa: CASSANSNQPQHF
j_gene: TRBJ1-1; d_gene: TRBD1; abundance: -; v_gene: TRBV28; CDR3nt: TGTGCCAGCAGTATCCCGGACAGGGGCACTGAAGCTTTCTTT; CDR3aa: CASSIPDRGTEAFF
j_gene: TRBJ2-2; d_gene: TRBD1; abundance: -; v_gene: TRBV5-8; CDR3nt: TGTGCCAGCATGATGGACAGGGGTGGAACCGGGGAGCTGTTTTTT; CDR3aa: CASMMDRGGTGELFF
j_gene: TRBJ2-3; d_gene: TRBD2; abundance: -; v_gene: TRBV11-1; CDR3nt: TGTGCCAGCAGCTTAGGTGGAGGACTAGGGTTCACAGATACGCAGTATTTT; CDR3aa: CASSLGGGLGFTDTQYF
j_gene: TRBJ2-3; d_gene: TRBD2; abundance: -; v_gene: TRBV4-3; CDR3nt: TGCGCCAGCAGCCATCAGCGGGAGGGCGGAAGCACAGATACGCAGTATTTT; CDR3aa: CASSHQREGGSTDTQYF
j_gene: TRBJ2-7; d_gene: -; abundance: -; v_gene: TRBV2; CDR3nt: TGTGCCAGCAGTTTAGGGACAACCAGGGTCGACGAGCAGTACTTC; CDR3aa: CASSLGTTRVDEQYF
j_gene: TRBJ1-2; d_gene: TRBD1; abundance: few; v_gene: TRBV9; CDR3nt: TGTGCCAGCAGCACCGGGACAGGGAATGGCTACACCTTC; CDR3aa: CASSTGTGNGYTF
j_gene: TRBJ2-7; d_gene: TRBD1; abundance: -; v_gene: TRBV19; CDR3nt: TGTGCCAGTAGTATAGATCGGGGACAGGGCTACGAGCAGTACTTC; CDR3aa: CASSIDRGQGYEQYF
j_gene: TRBJ2-2; d_gene: -; abundance: -; v_gene: TRBV5-6; CDR3nt: TGTGCCAGCAGCTTTGGGACCACCGGGGAGCTGTTTTTT; CDR3aa: CASSFGTTGELFF
j_gene: TRBJ2-1; d_gene: -; abundance: -; v_gene: TRBV30; CDR3nt: TGTGCCTGGGACCCTCTTGGGACGGGGGTCCATGAGCAGTTCTTC; CDR3aa: CAWDPLGTGVHEQFF
j_gene: TRBJ2-3; d_gene: TRBD2; abundance: -; v_gene: TRBV5-6; CDR3nt: TGTGCCAGCAGCTTGGCCTTGAGACTAGCCCATCCAGATACGCAGTATTTT; CDR3aa: CASSLALRLAHPDTQYF
j_gene: TRBJ2-7; d_gene: -; abundance: once; v_gene: TRBV6-1; CDR3nt: TGTGCCAGCAGTGAAGAGTGGGGCCTTTACTCCTACGAGCAGTACTTC; CDR3aa: CASSEEWGLYSYEQYF
j_gene: TRBJ2-3; d_gene: -; abundance: -; v_gene: TRBV2; CDR3nt: TGTGCCAGCAGTCCCGGGACTCCCCCCACAGATACGCAGTATTTT; CDR3aa: CASSPGTPPTDTQYF
j_gene: TRBJ2-3; d_gene: TRBD2; abundance: few; v_gene: TRBV27; CDR3nt: TGTGCCAGCAGTGAGGGACTAGCGGGCCTCACAGATACGCAGTATTTT; CDR3aa: CASSEGLAGLTDTQYF